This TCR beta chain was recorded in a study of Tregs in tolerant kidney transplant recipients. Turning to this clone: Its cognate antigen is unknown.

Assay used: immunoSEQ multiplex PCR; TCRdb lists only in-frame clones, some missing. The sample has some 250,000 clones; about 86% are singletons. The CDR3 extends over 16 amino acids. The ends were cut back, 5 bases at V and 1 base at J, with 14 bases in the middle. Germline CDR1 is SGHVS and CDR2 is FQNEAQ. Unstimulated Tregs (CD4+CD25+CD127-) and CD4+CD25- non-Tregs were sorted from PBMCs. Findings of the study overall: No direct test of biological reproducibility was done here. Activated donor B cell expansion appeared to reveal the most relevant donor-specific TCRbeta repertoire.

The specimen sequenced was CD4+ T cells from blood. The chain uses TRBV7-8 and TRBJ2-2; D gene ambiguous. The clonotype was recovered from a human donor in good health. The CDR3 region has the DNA TGTGCCAGCAGCGTCTCAAGGAGCCTGAACACCGGGGAGCTGTTTTTT. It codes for CASSVSRSLNTGELFF.